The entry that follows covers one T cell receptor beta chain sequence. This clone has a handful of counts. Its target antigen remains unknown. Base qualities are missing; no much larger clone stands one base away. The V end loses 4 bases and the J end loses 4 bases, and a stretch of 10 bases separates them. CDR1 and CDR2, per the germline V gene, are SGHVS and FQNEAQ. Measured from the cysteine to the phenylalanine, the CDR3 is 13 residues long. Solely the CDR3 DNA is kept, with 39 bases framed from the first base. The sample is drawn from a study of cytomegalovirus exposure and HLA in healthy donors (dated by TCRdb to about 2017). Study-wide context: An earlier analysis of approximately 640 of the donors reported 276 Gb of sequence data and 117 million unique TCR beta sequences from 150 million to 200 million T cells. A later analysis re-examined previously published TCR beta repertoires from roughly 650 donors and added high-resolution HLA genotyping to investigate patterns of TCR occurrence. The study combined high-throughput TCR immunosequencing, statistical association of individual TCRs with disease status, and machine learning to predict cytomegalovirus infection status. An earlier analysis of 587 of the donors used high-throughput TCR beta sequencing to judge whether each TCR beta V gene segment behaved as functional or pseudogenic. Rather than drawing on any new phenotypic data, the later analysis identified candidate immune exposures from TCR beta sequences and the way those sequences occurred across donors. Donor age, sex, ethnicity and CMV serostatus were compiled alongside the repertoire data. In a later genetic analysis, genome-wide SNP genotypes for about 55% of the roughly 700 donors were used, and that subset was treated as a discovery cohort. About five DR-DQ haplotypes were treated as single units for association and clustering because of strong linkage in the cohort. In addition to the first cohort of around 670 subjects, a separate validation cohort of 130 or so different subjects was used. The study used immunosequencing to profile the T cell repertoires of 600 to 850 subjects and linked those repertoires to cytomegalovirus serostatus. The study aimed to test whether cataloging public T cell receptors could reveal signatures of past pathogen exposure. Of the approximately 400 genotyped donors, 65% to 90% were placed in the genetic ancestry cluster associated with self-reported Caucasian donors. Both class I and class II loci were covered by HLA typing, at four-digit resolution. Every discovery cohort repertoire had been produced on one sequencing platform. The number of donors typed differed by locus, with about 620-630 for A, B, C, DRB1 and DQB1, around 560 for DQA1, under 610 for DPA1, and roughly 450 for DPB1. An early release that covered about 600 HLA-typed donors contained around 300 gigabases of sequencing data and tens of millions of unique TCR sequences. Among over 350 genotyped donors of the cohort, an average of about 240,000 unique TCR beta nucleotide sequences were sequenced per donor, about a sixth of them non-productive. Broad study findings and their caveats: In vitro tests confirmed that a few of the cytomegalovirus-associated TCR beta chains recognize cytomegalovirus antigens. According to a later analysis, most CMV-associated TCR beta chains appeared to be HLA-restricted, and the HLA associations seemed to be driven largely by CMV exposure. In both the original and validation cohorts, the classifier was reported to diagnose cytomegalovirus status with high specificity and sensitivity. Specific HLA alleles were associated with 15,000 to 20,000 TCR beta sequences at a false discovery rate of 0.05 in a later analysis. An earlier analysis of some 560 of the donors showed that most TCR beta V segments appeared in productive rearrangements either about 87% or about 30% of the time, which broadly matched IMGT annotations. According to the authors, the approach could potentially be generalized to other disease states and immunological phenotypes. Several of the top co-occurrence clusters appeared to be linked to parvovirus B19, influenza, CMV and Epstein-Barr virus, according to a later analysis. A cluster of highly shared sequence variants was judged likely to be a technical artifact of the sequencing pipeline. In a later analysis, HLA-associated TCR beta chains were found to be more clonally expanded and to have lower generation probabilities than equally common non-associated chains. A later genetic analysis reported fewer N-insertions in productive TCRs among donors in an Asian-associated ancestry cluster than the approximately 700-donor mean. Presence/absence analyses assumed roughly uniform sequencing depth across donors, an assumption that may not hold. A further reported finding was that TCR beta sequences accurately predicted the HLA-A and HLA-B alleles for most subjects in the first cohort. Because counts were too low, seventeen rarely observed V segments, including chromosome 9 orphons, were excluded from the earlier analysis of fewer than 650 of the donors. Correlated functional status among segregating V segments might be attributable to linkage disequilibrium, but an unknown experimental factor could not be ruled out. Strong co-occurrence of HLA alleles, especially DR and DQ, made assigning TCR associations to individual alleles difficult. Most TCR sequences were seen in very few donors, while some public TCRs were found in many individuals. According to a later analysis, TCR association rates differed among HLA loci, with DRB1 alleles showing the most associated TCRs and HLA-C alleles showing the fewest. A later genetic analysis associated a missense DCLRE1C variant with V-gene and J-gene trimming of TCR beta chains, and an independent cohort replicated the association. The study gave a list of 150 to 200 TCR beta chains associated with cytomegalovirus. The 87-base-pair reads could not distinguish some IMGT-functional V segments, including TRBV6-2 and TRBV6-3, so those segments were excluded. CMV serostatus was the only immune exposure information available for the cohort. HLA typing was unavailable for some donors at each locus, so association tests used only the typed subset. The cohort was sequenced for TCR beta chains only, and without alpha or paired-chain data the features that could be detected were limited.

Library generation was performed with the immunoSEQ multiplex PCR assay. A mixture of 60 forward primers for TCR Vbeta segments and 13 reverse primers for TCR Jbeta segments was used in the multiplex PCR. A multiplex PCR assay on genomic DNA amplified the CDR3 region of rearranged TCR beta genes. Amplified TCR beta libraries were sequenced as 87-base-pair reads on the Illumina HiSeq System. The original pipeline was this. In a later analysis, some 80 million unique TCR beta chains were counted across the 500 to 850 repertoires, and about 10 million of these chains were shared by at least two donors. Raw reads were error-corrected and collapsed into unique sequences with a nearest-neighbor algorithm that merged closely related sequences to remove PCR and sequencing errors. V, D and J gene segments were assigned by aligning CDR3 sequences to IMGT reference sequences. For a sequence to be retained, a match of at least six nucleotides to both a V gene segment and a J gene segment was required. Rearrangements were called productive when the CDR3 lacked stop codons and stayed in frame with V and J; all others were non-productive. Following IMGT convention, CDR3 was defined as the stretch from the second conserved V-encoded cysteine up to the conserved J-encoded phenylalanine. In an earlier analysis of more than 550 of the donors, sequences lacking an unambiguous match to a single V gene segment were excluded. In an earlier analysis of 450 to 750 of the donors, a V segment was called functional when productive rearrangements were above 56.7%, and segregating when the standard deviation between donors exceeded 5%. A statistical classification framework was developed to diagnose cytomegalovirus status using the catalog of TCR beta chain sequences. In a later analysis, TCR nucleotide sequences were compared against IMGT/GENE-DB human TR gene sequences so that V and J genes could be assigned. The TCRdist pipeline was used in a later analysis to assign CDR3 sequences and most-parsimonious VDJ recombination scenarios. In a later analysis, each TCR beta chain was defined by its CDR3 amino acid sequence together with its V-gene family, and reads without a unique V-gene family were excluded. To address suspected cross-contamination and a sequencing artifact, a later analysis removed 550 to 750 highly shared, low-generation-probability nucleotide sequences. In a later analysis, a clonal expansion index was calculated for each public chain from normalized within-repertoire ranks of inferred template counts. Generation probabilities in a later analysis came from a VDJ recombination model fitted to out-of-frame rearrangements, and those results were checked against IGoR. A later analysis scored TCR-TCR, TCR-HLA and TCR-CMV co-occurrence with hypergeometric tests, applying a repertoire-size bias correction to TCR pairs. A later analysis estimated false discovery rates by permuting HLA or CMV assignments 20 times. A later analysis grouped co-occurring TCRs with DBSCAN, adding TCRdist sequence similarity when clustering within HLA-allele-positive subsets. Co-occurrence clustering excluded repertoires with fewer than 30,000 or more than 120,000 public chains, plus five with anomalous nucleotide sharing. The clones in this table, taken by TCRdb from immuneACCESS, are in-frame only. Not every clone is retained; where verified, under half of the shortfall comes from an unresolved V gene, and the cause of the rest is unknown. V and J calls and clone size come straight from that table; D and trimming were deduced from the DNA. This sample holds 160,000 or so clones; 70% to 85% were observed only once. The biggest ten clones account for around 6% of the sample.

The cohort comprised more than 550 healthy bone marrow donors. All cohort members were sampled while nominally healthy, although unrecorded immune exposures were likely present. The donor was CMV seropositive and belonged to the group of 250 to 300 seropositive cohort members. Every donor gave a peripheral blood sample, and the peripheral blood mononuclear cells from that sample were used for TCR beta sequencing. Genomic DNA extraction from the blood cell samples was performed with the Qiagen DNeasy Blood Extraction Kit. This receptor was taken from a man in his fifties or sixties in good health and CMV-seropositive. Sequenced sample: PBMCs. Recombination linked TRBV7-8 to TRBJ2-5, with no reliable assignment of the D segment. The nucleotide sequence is TGTGCCAGCAGCTCTGACATGGGAGAGACCCAGTACTTC. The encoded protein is CASSSDMGETQYF. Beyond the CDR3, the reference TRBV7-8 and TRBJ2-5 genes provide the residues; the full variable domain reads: GAGVSQSPRYKVAKRGQDVALRCDPISGHVSLFWYQQALGQGPEFLTYFQNEAQLDKSGLPSDRFFAERPEGSVSTLKIQRTQQEDSAVYLCASSSDMGETQYFGPGTRLLVL.